The sequence of this TCR beta chain was determined in a study of naive and memory T cell subsets. Separate alpha and beta amplification began at the second PCR step. Both TRBC1 and TRBC2 were covered by a beta constant-region primer of two equimolar oligonucleotides. An oligonucleotide with the SP2 primer and a 12-nucleotide UMI was ligated to the cDNA 3' end. TCRdb reprocessed the UMI-ligation and nested PCR reads via MiXCR and lists one record per CDR3 protein. The data hold approximately 89,000 distinct CDR3 sequences, with 7% to 8% observed a single time. Study conclusions and caveats: Gini index rose across naive, CM, EM and EMRA in CD4 and CD8.

Germline loops: CDR1 SGHTA, CDR2 FQGNSA. This CDR3 region has 14 residues. The ends lost 5 bases at V and 3 bases at J; junction bases unmatched: 7. This clonotype has at least ten counts. Antigen specificity is unknown. The chain has TRBV7-2 and TRBJ2-7; 7 positions match TRBD2. This receptor was obtained from a human donor in good health. The sequencing sample was made of central memory CD4+ T cells from blood. The CDR3 DNA sequence: TGTGCCAGCAGCCCCGTAGCGGGTAACTACGAGCAGTACTTC. Translating gives CASSPVAGNYEQYF.